These 5 T cell receptor beta chains were sequenced from one sample in a study of OX40 agonist ivuxolimab in advanced cancers. Assay: immunoSEQ multiplex PCR; the TCRdb copy retains only in-frame clones and omits some. Of about 45,000 clones in the sample, roughly 91% were seen once. The sample here was CD4+ or CD8+ T cells sorted from blood, taken in a trial of the OX40 agonist ivuxolimab. The receptor set was obtained from an adult with an advanced solid tumor such as melanoma, head and neck, liver or kidney cancer.

The chain has TRBV11-3 and TRBJ2-2; possible D gene TRBD1, 5 bases. Per germline, CDR1 SGHNT and CDR2 YENEEA. Trimming cost V 6 bases and J 4 bases, with 9 bases left between them. The CDR3 runs to 13 residues. The CDR3 reads CASRGATTGELFF. The CDR3 DNA is TGTGCCAGCAGAGGGGCCACCACCGGGGAGCTGTTTTTT.

This clone appeared once. The chain links TRBV28 to TRBJ2-2; D is possibly TRBD1 (5 bases). CDR3 size: 11 residues. Germline-derived CDR1 and CDR2 are MDHEN and SYDVKM. Trimming pared 6 bases from V and 8 bases from J, leaving 7 bases between. The CDR3 region is CASRRTGELFF. The CDR3 DNA sequence: TGTGCCAGCAGAAGGACAGGGGAGCTGTTTTTT.

The chain employs TRBV4-1 and TRBJ1-6; unclear D gene. The V end was cut by 2 bases, the J end by 7 bases, with 3 bases between. The germline CDR1 and CDR2 sequences are MGHRA and YSYEKL. This CDR3 spans 12 amino acids. CDR3 region: CASSQKNSPLHF. In DNA form, the CDR3 reads TGCGCCAGCAGCCAAAAGAATTCACCCCTCCACTTT.

The chain employs TRBV7-2 and TRBJ2-3; D might be TRBD2 (5 bases). Germline V lookup: CDR1 SGHTA, CDR2 FQGNSA. The CDR3 totals 15 residues. Trimming left V 8 bases short and J 2 bases short, with 17 bases between. The CDR3 loop reads CASAPSTTSTDTQYF. CDR3 DNA sequence: TGTGCCAGCGCCCCCTCGACTACCTCCACAGATACGCAGTATTTT.

This chain's CDR3 is CAPDDRLNGYTF. In DNA form, the CDR3 reads TGTGCGCCGGATGACAGGCTCAATGGCTACACCTTC. The rearrangement joins TRBV21-1 to TRBJ1-2; the table gives TRBD1 as D, unverified against the DNA. TRBV21-1 is a listed pseudogene. The CDR3 has 12 residues.